Sequencing of this TCR beta chain was carried out in a study of blood T cells in healthy people across ages. Findings and caveats of the study: TCR beta diversity, measured per million T cells, fell in a roughly linear way with age.

CDR1 is MNHEY, CDR2 SMNVEV, per germline (reference sequence). V shed 5 bases, J shed 2 bases, and the junction held 12 bases outside the gene matches. CDR3 length equals 16 residues. As concerns this clonotype: What it binds is unknown.

A second about 7 to 11 cycle PCR used barcoded and J-beta primers. One entry per CDR3 protein results from TCRdb running MiXCR on the 5' RACE reads. The data contain 750,000 or so distinct CDR3 sequences, roughly 25% of them singletons. The data also belong to a second study, concerning T cells of mothers and their children. According to that study: Related mother and child pairs showed slightly greater overlap (not significant) than unrelated pairs did.

This chain links TRBV27 with TRBJ2-7; 7 bases align to TRBD2. Input material: blood. This receptor was obtained from a boy younger than 18 in good health. The CDR3 reads CASSGEGQLTTYEQYF. The CDR3 DNA reads as TGTGCCAGCAGTGGGGAGGGGCAGCTCACCACCTACGAGCAGTACTTC.